What follows are 8 T cell receptor beta chains derived from one specimen sequenced in a study of Ad26.COV2.S vaccination and SARS-CoV-2 variants. The assay was immunoSEQ multiplex PCR, and TCRdb's table has in-frame clones only and misses some. The table shows fewer than 600,000 clones, with about 88% occurring only once. Treatment reported: around 19 received Ad26.COV2.S at low or high dose, single or two shots; 5 received placebo; per-sample allocation not given. Material that was analyzed had been drawn on day 63 after the first vaccine or placebo injection. The sequencing used peripheral blood, collected in a trial of Ad26.COV2.S vaccine versus placebo. The receptors here all came from a person between 18 and 65 years old who received the Ad26.COV2.S COVID-19 vaccine or a placebo.

This clone was detected only a few times. The chain employs TRBV7-3 and TRBJ2-2, with D possibly TRBD2 on 6 matching bases. This CDR3 spans 16 amino acids. The germline V and J ends were trimmed by 1 base and 5 bases, with 14 bases remaining between them. Germline loops: CDR1 SGHTA, CDR2 FQGTGA. DNA of the CDR3: TGTGCCAGCAGCTTAAAAGGCGGGGCACTGACCGGGGAGCTGTTTTTT. Translated: CASSLKGGALTGELFF.

Only one count was recorded for this clone. V and J are TRBV5-1 and TRBJ2-7; the D call may be TRBD1 or TRBD2 (5 bases each). V was pared by 0 bases and J by 0 bases, with 10 bases between. The germline V gene encodes CDR1 SGHRS and CDR2 YFSETQ. The CDR3 consists of 15 residues. CDR3: CASSLGGLGSYEQYF. Here the CDR3 DNA reads TGCGCCAGCAGCTTGGGGGGGTTAGGCTCCTACGAGCAGTACTTC.

V and J are TRBV3-1 (or the pseudogene TRBV3-2) and TRBJ2-7, with 7 nucleotides matching TRBD1. The J segment lost 10 bases and the V segment lost 2 bases, leaving 14 bases of the junction unmatched. CDR1 and CDR2 from the germline V gene are LGHDT and YNNKEL (reference sequence). This CDR3 has 15 residues. CDR3 sequence: CASSQSTGVTTRQYF. DNA of the CDR3: TGTGCCAGCAGCCAATCCACAGGGGTTACTACGAGACAGTACTTC.

J is TRBJ2-1 and V is TRBV28; 9 nucleotides line up with TRBD2. Per the germline V gene, CDR1 is MDHEN and CDR2 is SYDVKM. This CDR3 has 17 amino acids. Trimming cost V 1 base and J 1 base; bases outside gene matches: 5. The CDR3 protein is CASSLYGGRASYNEQFF. The CDR3 DNA reads as TGTGCCAGCAGTTTATATGGCGGGAGGGCATCCTACAATGAGCAGTTCTTC.

DNA for the CDR3: TGTGCCAGCACCGAGCAGTACTTC. Residues: CASTEQYF. The V call is TRBV28, the J call TRBJ2-7; no clear D. From germline, CDR1 is MDHEN and CDR2 SYDVKM. The V gene lost 7 bases and the J gene lost 6 bases, with 1 base spanning the gap. This CDR3 contains 8 residues.

V usage is TRBV12-2 and J usage is TRBJ1-2; no check of the table's D call, TRBD1, against the DNA was made. TRBV12-2 is listed as a pseudogene. The CDR3 spans 16 residues. CDR3 loop: CASRLALPGIRNGYTF. In nucleotides, the CDR3 is TGTGCAAGTCGCTTAGCGCTTCCAGGGATCCGAAATGGCTACACCTTC.

The chain is built from TRBV5-5 and TRBJ1-4, with D unclear. Trimming pared 0 bases from V and 8 bases from J, leaving 8 bases between. The CDR3 has 13 amino acids. CDR1 and CDR2 (germline): SGHKS, YYEKEE (reference sequence). CDR3 protein: CASSLAPGEKLFF. CDR3 bases: TGTGCCAGCAGCTTGGCACCGGGGGAAAAACTGTTTTTT.

This chain joins TRBV2 and TRBJ1-4; 7 bases are a match to TRBD1. The CDR3 totals 13 residues. Germline lookup yields CDR1 SNHLY and CDR2 FYNNEI. Trimming cost V 6 bases and J 6 bases; bases outside gene matches: 4. DNA for the CDR3: TGTGCCAGCAGAACAGGGGAGTATGAAAAACTGTTTTTT. This sequence encodes CASRTGEYEKLFF.